This T cell receptor (beta chain) was captured by sequencing in a study of technical replicates of blood from several donors. The assay was immunoSEQ multiplex PCR, and TCRdb's table has in-frame clones only and misses some. The sample carries under 100,000 clones, roughly 85% recorded once. CDR1 and CDR2 (germline): LNHNV, YYDKDF (reference sequence). The CDR3 is made up of 14 amino acids. Deletions cut 1 base from V and 1 base from J, with 6 bases between. The chain carries TRBV15 and TRBJ2-3; no clear D. The receptor was isolated from a human donor in good health. Some clones in this sample may be carry-over from other donors' samples. The sequenced sample consisted of PBMCs. CDR3 protein: CATSRAGRTDTQYF. CDR3 DNA sequence: TGTGCCACCAGCAGAGCTGGCCGCACAGATACGCAGTATTTT.